The 13 T cell receptor beta chains reported below all come from one sample, sequenced in a study of blood T cell repertoires in COVID-19. Profiled with immunoSEQ multiplex PCR; TCRdb holds only in-frame clones, not every one. This table holds tens of thousands of clones, about 88% found once. Source material: peripheral blood. Receptors were obtained from a man aged 45-60 years with active COVID-19.

The chain links TRBV10-2 to TRBJ2-4; unclear D gene. Germline CDR1 and CDR2: WSHSY and SAAADI. The CDR3 is 12 residues long. V was pared by 6 bases and J by 2 bases, with 5 bases between. The CDR3 sequence is CASSPTKNIQYF. The CDR3 nucleotides are TGCGCCAGCAGCCCAACCAAAAACATTCAGTACTTC.

The V and J genes are TRBV3-1 (or the pseudogene TRBV3-2) and TRBJ1-1; D is unresolved. This CDR3 has 12 amino acids. The germline gives CDR1 LGHDT, CDR2 YNNKEL (reference sequence). V lost 9 bases, J lost 1 base, and 9 bases lay in between. The CDR3 coding sequence is TGTGCCAGTTTATCGCGGAACACTGAAGCTTTCTTT. Translated, it gives CASLSRNTEAFF.

This chain joins TRBV29-1 and TRBJ2-7; the match to TRBD1 covers 9 bases. The length of the CDR3 is 14 residues. Germline V gene sequence: CDR1 SQVTM, CDR2 ANQGSEA. J gave up 1 base and V 6 bases, and 7 bases lay outside the gene matches. CDR3 in DNA: TGCAGCGTCGCCGGGACAGGGCTTTCCTACGAGCAGTACTTC. It yields the protein CSVAGTGLSYEQYF.

The gene calls are TRBV6-2 or TRBV6-3 and TRBJ2-1, with 11 nucleotides matching TRBD2. V shed 6 bases, J shed 2 bases, and the junction held 3 bases outside the gene matches. The length of the CDR3 is 15 residues. Germline V lookup: CDR1 MNHEY, CDR2 SVGEGT. The CDR3 here is CASSHSGGAYNEQFF. The CDR3 DNA is TGTGCCAGCAGCCATAGCGGGGGGGCCTACAATGAGCAGTTCTTC.

The chain recombines TRBV18 with TRBJ1-2, with a tentative D call TRBD1 (5 bases). V was trimmed by 5 bases and J by 8 bases, leaving 12 bases between them. The CDR3 extends over 12 amino acids. CDR1 and CDR2 (germline): KGHSH, LQKENI. CDR3 DNA sequence: TGTGCCAGCTCATATCAGGGTCGCGGCTACACCTTC. Translation: CASSYQGRGYTF.

The gene calls are TRBV7-2 and TRBJ2-3; 13 bases fit TRBD2. The length of the CDR3 is 17 residues. The J segment lost 3 bases and the V segment lost 1 base, leaving 4 bases of the junction unmatched. Germline loops: CDR1 SGHTA, CDR2 FQGNSA. The chain's CDR3 is CASSLGLAGGGTDTQYF. Written as DNA, the CDR3 is TGTGCCAGCAGCTTAGGACTAGCGGGGGGAGGGACAGATACGCAGTATTTT.

This chain joins TRBV6-5 and TRBJ2-7; TRBD2 is a possible D gene (6 bases). This CDR3 comprises 16 residues. The V gene's germline CDR1 is MNHEY and CDR2 SVGAGI. V dropped 0 bases and J dropped 3 bases, with 15 bases sitting between them. The CDR3 loop is CASSYSGGAADYEQYF. Here the CDR3 DNA reads TGTGCCAGCAGTTACTCTGGAGGGGCCGCGGACTACGAGCAGTACTTC.

This clone occurred once. This sequence joins TRBV5-8 and TRBJ2-3, with a weak D call TRBD1 (6 bases). Germline assignment: CDR1 SGHTS and CDR2 YDEGEE. This CDR3 spans 14 amino acids. V lost 5 bases to trimming and J lost 2 bases, with 12 bases between them. CDR3 loop: CASSSGQLTDTQYF. The CDR3 nucleotides read TGTGCCAGCAGTTCTGGACAGCTCACAGATACGCAGTATTTT.

The chain uses TRBV7-9 and TRBJ2-1; 7 bases agree with TRBD1. CDR1 and CDR2 (germline): SEHNR, FQNEAQ (reference sequence). Losses at the gene ends were 0 bases for V and 7 bases for J; bases not matched to a gene: 6. This CDR3 has 15 amino acids. CDR3 sequence reads: CASSLAYRGRNEQFF. The CDR3 DNA reads as TGTGCCAGCAGCTTAGCGTACAGGGGCCGGAATGAGCAGTTCTTC.

This chain links TRBV4-3 with TRBJ1-4; 8 bases are a match to TRBD1. There are 17 residues in the CDR3. Germline loops: CDR1 LGHNA, CDR2 YSLEER. Germline trimming cut 2 bases from V and 3 bases from J; bases unmatched to any gene: 8. Written as DNA, the CDR3 is TGCGCCAGCAGCCAACACTGGGACAGGCAACCTAATGAAAAACTGTTTTTT. Translation: CASSQHWDRQPNEKLFF.

This chain links TRBV27 with TRBJ2-5; the match to TRBD2 covers 7 bases. The CDR3 has 14 amino acids. The germline V gene has CDR1 MNHEY and CDR2 SMNVEV (reference sequence). V was clipped by 8 bases and J by 4 bases; unmatched bases: 10. DNA of the CDR3: TGTGCCAGCCGATCAGGCTGGGGGGGAGAGACCCAGTACTTC. Protein: CASRSGWGGETQYF.

The chain joins TRBV4-3 to TRBJ1-1; 12 nucleotides align to TRBD1. CDR1 is LGHNA and CDR2 is YSLEER in the germline V gene. V shed 0 bases and J 0 bases; nucleotides not matched to a gene: 5. The CDR3 is made up of 18 amino acids. This CDR3 reads CASSQDRRDRGLNTEAFF. CDR3 nucleotides: TGCGCCAGCAGCCAAGATCGTAGGGACAGGGGGCTGAACACTGAAGCTTTCTTT.

J is TRBJ2-2 and V is TRBV14; TRBD2 is a possible D gene (5 bases). The germline V and J ends were trimmed by 4 bases and 4 bases, with 16 bases remaining between them. The length of the CDR3 is 16 residues. CDR1 and CDR2 from the germline V gene are SGHDN and FVKESK. The CDR3, as DNA: TGTGCCAGCAGCCGAGAACAGAGGACTGGCACCGGGGAGCTGTTTTTT. This sequence encodes CASSREQRTGTGELFF. Variable domain in full (rest from reference TRBV14 and TRBJ2-2): EAGVTQFPSHSVIEKGQTVTLRCDPISGHDNLYWYRRVMGKEIKFLLHFVKESKQDESGMPNNRFLAERTGGTYSTLKVQPAELEDSGVYFCASSREQRTGTGELFFGEGSRLTVL.